What follows is one T cell receptor beta chain and its context. This sample stems from a study of Ad26.COV2.S vaccination and SARS-CoV-2 variants. Treatment noted: 15 to 20 received Ad26.COV2.S at low or high dose, single or two shots; 5 received placebo; per-sample allocation not given. Sample collection was performed on day 63 after the first vaccine or placebo injection. Germline loops: CDR1 MDHEN, CDR2 SYDVKM. The V gene end was trimmed by 9 bases and the J gene end by 2 bases; junction bases not matched to a gene: 15. The CDR3 is 17 residues long. The data were produced by immunoSEQ multiplex PCR, yet TCRdb's version contains in-frame clones alone and is incomplete. Among about 440,000 clones listed, roughly 88% were seen once.

This clonotype was obtained from a person between 18 and 60 years old who received the Ad26.COV2.S COVID-19 vaccine or a placebo. The material sequenced was peripheral blood, taken in a trial of Ad26.COV2.S vaccine versus placebo. The chain couples TRBV28 to TRBJ2-3; 9 positions match TRBD1. The DNA of the CDR3 is TGTGCCAGTTTAGGGACAGGGAGACCTCTACCCACAGATACGCAGTATTTT. Translation gives CASLGTGRPLPTDTQYF.